This T cell receptor beta chain emerged from a study of blood T cell repertoires in COVID-19. Study summary: In each case, the material was cDNA or gDNA derived from T cells, B-cell-depleted T cells, or PBMCs.

Living in about 25 US areas, the participants were between roughly 18 and 90 years of age. In the source study's methods: Amplification of reference gene primers provided the estimated nucleated cell counts. The assay was immunoSEQ multiplex PCR, and TCRdb's table has in-frame clones only and misses some. V, J and clone size reflect that table, while D and trimming were determined from the DNA. The data hold fewer than 250,000 clones, with 83% observed a single time. CDR1 MNHEY and CDR2 SMNVEV come from the germline V gene (reference sequence). The CDR3 has 14 amino acids. V was pared by 6 bases and J by 0 bases, with 10 bases between.

The chain has TRBV27 and TRBJ2-3, with D possibly matching TRBD1 (5 bases). The receptor was derived from a woman in her 40s who had been exposed to COVID-19. The sequenced material came from PBMCs or T cells enriched from blood (not recorded which). The CDR3: CASRGPRSTDTQYF. The CDR3 nucleotides are TGTGCCAGCAGGGGGCCCCGCAGCACAGATACGCAGTATTTT.